Listed below are T cell receptor beta chains from one sample, sequenced in a study of vaccination effects on CD4 cells after COVID-19. These receptors' antigens are unknown. Sequenced by immunoSEQ multiplex PCR; TCRdb stores in-frame clones only, minus some. This sample has 9,500 to 15,000 clones, with roughly 70% found just once. The specimen was CD4+ T cells from PBMCs cultured with SARS-CoV-2 spike peptides, collected after COVID-19 vaccination. These receptors all come from a human donor who received a COVID-19 vaccine. The CDR3 runs from the conserved cysteine through the conserved F or W. Fields, in order: clone size, D gene, J gene, V gene, CDR3 protein, CDR3 DNA. A D gene is named only where the DNA matches it firmly. The listing skips clone size in some rows; elsewhere it reads once, few, many or a size class.

size: NA
D: TRBD1
J: TRBJ1-2
V: TRBV5-1
CDR3: CASSLDRGDYGYTF
DNA: TGCGCCAGCAGCTTGGACAGGGGCGACTATGGCTACACCTTC

size: once
D: TRBD2
J: TRBJ2-1
V: TRBV5-1
CDR3: CASSFLTLTSGLYNEQFF
DNA: TGCGCCAGCAGCTTCTTGACCCTGACTAGCGGGCTTTACAATGAGCAGTTCTTC

size: NA
D: NA
J: TRBJ1-2
V: TRBV6-6
CDR3: CASSYSAGNNGYTF
DNA: TGTGCCAGCAGTTACTCGGCAGGGAACAATGGCTACACCTTC

size: NA
D: NA
J: TRBJ1-2
V: TRBV7-9
CDR3: CASSSPGLEGYGYTF
DNA: TGTGCCAGCAGCTCCCCGGGACTCGAGGGCTATGGCTACACCTTC

size: NA
D: NA
J: TRBJ2-1
V: TRBV28
CDR3: CASSLSASTYLFF
DNA: TGTGCCAGCAGTTTATCGGCCTCCACCTACCTGTTCTTC

size: NA
D: NA
J: TRBJ2-3
V: TRBV7-6
CDR3: CASKANLGASTDTQYF
DNA: TGTGCCAGCAAGGCTAATCTGGGGGCCAGCACAGATACGCAGTATTTT

size: NA
D: TRBD1
J: TRBJ2-1
V: TRBV12-3/TRBV12-4
CDR3: CASSVTGENEQFF
DNA: TGTGCCAGCAGTGTGACAGGGGAGAATGAGCAGTTCTTC

size: few
D: NA
J: TRBJ1-1
V: TRBV10-1
CDR3: CASEAGADTEAFF
DNA: TGCGCCAGTGAGGCAGGGGCCGACACTGAAGCTTTCTTT

size: NA
D: NA
J: TRBJ2-2
V: TRBV5-4
CDR3: CASSWTPSQELFF
DNA: TGTGCCAGCAGCTGGACCCCGTCCCAGGAGCTGTTTTTT

size: large
D: TRBD1
J: TRBJ2-1
V: TRBV7-8
CDR3: CATRRGTDSYNEQFF
DNA: TGTGCCACTCGAAGGGGGACAGACTCCTACAATGAGCAGTTCTTC

size: NA
D: NA
J: TRBJ2-3
V: TRBV25-1
CDR3: CASSPTGGGVLWEYF
DNA: TGTGCCAGCAGCCCTACTGGGGGAGGAGTCTTGTGGGAGTATTTT

size: NA
D: TRBD2
J: TRBJ2-3
V: TRBV3-1/TRBV3-2
CDR3: CASSQGGGATDTQYF
DNA: TGTGCCAGCAGCCAAGGCGGGGGGGCGACAGATACGCAGTATTTT

size: NA
D: NA
J: TRBJ1-1
V: TRBV5-6
CDR3: CASSPLQGLNTEAFF
DNA: TGTGCCAGCAGCCCCTTACAGGGACTGAACACTGAAGCTTTCTTT

size: NA
D: TRBD2
J: TRBJ2-3
V: TRBV11-3
CDR3: CASSLTGGASDTQYF
DNA: TGTGCCAGCAGCTTAACCGGGGGGGCCTCAGATACGCAGTATTTT

size: NA
D: TRBD2
J: TRBJ2-1
V: TRBV28
CDR3: CASSLGGSRDEQFF
DNA: TGTGCCAGCAGTTTAGGCGGGAGCAGAGATGAGCAGTTCTTC

size: few
D: NA
J: TRBJ1-1
V: TRBV27
CDR3: CASSLWAADTEAFF
DNA: TGTGCCAGCAGTTTATGGGCAGCGGACACTGAAGCTTTCTTT

size: NA
D: TRBD1
J: TRBJ1-2
V: TRBV5-6
CDR3: CASRLTGARYGYTF
DNA: TGTGCCAGCAGGCTTACAGGGGCCCGGTATGGCTACACCTTC

size: NA
D: NA
J: TRBJ2-5
V: TRBV6-5
CDR3: CASSYSGGLEETQYF
DNA: TGTGCCAGCAGTTACTCGGGGGGCCTCGAAGAGACCCAGTACTTC

size: NA
D: NA
J: TRBJ2-7
V: TRBV12-3/TRBV12-4
CDR3: CASSAGQTYEQYF
DNA: TGTGCCAGCAGTGCGGGACAGACCTACGAGCAGTACTTC

size: NA
D: TRBD2
J: TRBJ2-3
V: TRBV7-2
CDR3: CASSPGLAGATDTQYF
DNA: TGTGCCAGCAGCCCCGGACTAGCGGGGGCCACAGATACGCAGTATTTT

size: NA
D: NA
J: TRBJ1-2
V: TRBV30
CDR3: CAWSVGGRRDGYTF
DNA: TGTGCCTGGAGTGTAGGGGGGCGTCGGGATGGCTACACCTTC

size: NA
D: NA
J: TRBJ1-2
V: TRBV5-4
CDR3: CASSVQGGGGYTF
DNA: TGTGCCAGCAGCGTTCAGGGTGGGGGTGGCTACACCTTC

size: NA
D: NA
J: TRBJ2-6
V: TRBV4-2
CDR3: CASSLDRSSGANVLTF
DNA: TGTGCCAGCAGCCTAGACAGGTCCTCTGGGGCCAACGTCCTGACTTTC

size: few
D: TRBD2
J: TRBJ2-2
V: TRBV9
CDR3: CASSVGGGSSGELFF
DNA: TGTGCCAGCAGCGTCGGTGGCGGGAGTAGCGGGGAGCTGTTTTTT

size: few
D: TRBD1
J: TRBJ2-7
V: TRBV3-1/TRBV3-2
CDR3: CASSGTGGRGEQYF
DNA: TGTGCCAGCTCGGGGACAGGCGGAAGGGGGGAGCAGTACTTC

size: medium-sized
D: TRBD2
J: TRBJ2-2
V: TRBV30
CDR3: CAWSGLAGVVGGELFF
DNA: TGTGCCTGGAGTGGGCTAGCGGGGGTCGTGGGCGGGGAGCTGTTTTTT

size: NA
D: NA
J: TRBJ1-6
V: TRBV6-5
CDR3: CASSPRVSSPLHF
DNA: TGTGCCAGCAGTCCACGGGTCTCCTCACCCCTCCACTTT

size: NA
D: NA
J: TRBJ1-1
V: TRBV20-1
CDR3: CSAYTDIEAFF
DNA: TGCAGTGCTTACACGGACATTGAAGCTTTCTTT

size: NA
D: NA
J: TRBJ1-1
V: TRBV2
CDR3: CASRIGATEAFF
DNA: TGTGCCAGCAGAATAGGTGCGACTGAAGCTTTCTTT

size: NA
D: NA
J: TRBJ2-3
V: TRBV5-6
CDR3: CASSLTAGHRTDTQYF
DNA: TGTGCCAGCAGCTTGACGGCGGGACACCGCACAGATACGCAGTATTTT

size: few
D: TRBD2
J: TRBJ2-1
V: TRBV4-2
CDR3: CASSQDISGIERQFF
DNA: TGTGCCAGCAGCCAAGATATTAGCGGGATAGAGCGACAGTTCTTC

size: NA
D: NA
J: TRBJ2-5
V: TRBV21-1
CDR3: CASSDFGTGDPEETQYF
DNA: TGTGCCAGCAGCGATTTCGGGACAGGGGACCCCGAAGAGACCCAGTACTTC

size: NA
D: NA
J: TRBJ1-6
V: TRBV11-2
CDR3: CASSLEFSFNSPLHF
DNA: TGTGCCAGCAGCTTAGAGTTCAGCTTTAATTCACCCCTCCACTTT

size: NA
D: NA
J: TRBJ1-6
V: TRBV6-6
CDR3: CASTYRRGSVSSYNSPLHF
DNA: TGTGCCAGCACCTACCGAAGGGGTTCCGTTAGCTCCTATAATTCACCCCTCCACTTT

size: NA
D: NA
J: TRBJ1-2
V: TRBV7-2
CDR3: CASSLPPGKVNYGYTF
DNA: TGTGCCAGCAGCTTACCCCCAGGGAAGGTGAACTATGGCTACACCTTC

size: few
D: NA
J: TRBJ1-2
V: TRBV7-9
CDR3: CASSLGNYGYTF
DNA: TGTGCCAGCAGCTTGGGCAACTATGGCTACACCTTC

size: few
D: TRBD1
J: TRBJ2-2
V: TRBV7-8
CDR3: CASSRQGENTGELFF
DNA: TGTGCCAGCAGCAGACAGGGGGAGAACACCGGGGAGCTGTTTTTT

size: NA
D: TRBD2
J: TRBJ2-3
V: TRBV27
CDR3: CASSLQVAGFSSDTQYF
DNA: TGTGCCAGCAGTCTCCAAGTAGCGGGGTTCTCGTCGGATACGCAGTATTTT

size: few
D: TRBD1
J: TRBJ1-2
V: TRBV29-1
CDR3: CSVATGGASGGYTF
DNA: TGCAGCGTTGCGACAGGGGGCGCGTCTGGGGGCTACACCTTC